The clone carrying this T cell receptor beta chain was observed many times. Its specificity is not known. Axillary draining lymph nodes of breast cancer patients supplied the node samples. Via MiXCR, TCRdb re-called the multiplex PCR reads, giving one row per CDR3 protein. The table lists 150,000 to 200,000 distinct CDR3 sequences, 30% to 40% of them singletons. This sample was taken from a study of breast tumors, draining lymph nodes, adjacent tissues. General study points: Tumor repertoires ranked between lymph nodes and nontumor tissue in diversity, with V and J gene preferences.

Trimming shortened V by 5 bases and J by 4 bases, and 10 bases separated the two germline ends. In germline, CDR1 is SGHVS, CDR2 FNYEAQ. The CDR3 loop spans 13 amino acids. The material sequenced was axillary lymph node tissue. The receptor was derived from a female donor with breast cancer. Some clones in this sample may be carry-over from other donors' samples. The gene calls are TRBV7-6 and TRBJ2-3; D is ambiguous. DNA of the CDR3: TGTGCCAGCAGCCCGGCCCCGGCAGATACGCAGTATTTT. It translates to CASSPAPADTQYF. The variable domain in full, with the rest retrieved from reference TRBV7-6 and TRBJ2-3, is GAGVSQSPRYKVTKRGQDVALRCDPISGHVSLYWYRQALGQGPEFLTYFNYEAQQDKSGLPNDRFSAERPEGSISTLTIQRTEQRDSAMYRCASSPAPADTQYFGPGTRLTVL.